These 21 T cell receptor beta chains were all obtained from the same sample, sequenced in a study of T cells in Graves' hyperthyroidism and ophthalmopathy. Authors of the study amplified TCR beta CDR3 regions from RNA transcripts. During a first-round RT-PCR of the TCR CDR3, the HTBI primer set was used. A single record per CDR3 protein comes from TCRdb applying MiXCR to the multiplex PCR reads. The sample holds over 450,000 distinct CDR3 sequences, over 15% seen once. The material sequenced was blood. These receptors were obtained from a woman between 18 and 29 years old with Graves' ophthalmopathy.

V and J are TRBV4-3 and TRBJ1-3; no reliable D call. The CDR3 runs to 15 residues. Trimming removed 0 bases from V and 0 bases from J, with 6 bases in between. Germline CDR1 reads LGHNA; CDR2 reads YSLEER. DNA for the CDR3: TGCGCCAGCAGCCAAGATGACGGCTCTGGAAACACCATATATTTT. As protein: CASSQDDGSGNTIYF.

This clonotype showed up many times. The chain's CDR3 is CSARSSVNTEAFF. In DNA form, the CDR3 reads TGCAGTGCTAGATCCAGTGTGAACACTGAAGCTTTCTTT. The J gene is TRBJ1-1, the V gene TRBV20-1; D call uncertain. Germline V gene data show CDR1 as DFQATT and CDR2 as SNEGSKA (reference sequence). Trimming removed 2 bases from V and 0 bases from J, with 7 bases in between. This CDR3 has 13 residues.

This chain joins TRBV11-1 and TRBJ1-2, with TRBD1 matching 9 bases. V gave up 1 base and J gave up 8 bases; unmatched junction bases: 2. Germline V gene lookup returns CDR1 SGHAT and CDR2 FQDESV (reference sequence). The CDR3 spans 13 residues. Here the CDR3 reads CASSLGTGEGYTF. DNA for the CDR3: TGTGCCAGCAGCTTAGGGACAGGGGAAGGCTACACCTTC.

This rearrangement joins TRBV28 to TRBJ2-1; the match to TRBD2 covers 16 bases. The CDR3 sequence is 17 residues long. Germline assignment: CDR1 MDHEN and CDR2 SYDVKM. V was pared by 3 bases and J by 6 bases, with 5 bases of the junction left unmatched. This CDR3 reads CASSLGLAGGTFNEQFF. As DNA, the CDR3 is TGTGCCAGCAGTTTGGGACTAGCGGGAGGGACTTTCAATGAGCAGTTCTTC.

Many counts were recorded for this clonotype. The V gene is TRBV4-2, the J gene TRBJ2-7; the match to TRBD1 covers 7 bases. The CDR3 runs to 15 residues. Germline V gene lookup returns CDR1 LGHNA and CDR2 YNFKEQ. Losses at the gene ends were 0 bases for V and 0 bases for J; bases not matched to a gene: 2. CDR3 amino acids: CASSQERDSSYEQYF. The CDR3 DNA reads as TGTGCCAGCAGCCAAGAACGGGACAGCTCCTACGAGCAGTACTTC.

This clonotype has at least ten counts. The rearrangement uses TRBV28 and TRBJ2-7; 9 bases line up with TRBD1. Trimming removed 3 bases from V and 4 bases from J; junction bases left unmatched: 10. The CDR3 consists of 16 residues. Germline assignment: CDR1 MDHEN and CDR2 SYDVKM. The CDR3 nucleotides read TGTGCCAGCAGTTTCTCATCCGGGACAGGGAGATACGAGCAGTACTTC. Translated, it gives CASSFSSGTGRYEQYF.

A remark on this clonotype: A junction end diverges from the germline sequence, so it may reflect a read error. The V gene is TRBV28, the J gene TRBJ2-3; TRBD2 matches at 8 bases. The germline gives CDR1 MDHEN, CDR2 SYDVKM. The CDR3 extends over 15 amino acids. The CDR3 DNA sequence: TGTGCCAGCGTGAGCGGGGGCCTTCGCACAGATACGCAGTATTTC. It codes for CASVSGGLRTDTQYF.

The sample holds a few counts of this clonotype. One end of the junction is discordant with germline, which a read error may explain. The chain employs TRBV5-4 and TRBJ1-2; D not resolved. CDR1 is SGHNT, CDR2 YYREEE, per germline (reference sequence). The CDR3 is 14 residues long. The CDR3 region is CASNLLHRNYGYTF. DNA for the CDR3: TGTGCCAGCAACTTGTTACACCGGAACTATGGCTACACCTTC. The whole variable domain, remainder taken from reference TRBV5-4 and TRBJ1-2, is ETGVTQSPTHLIKTRGQQVTLRCSSQSGHNTVSWYQQALGQGPQFIFQYYREEENGRGNFPPRFSGLQFPNYSSELNVNALELDDSALYLCASNLLHRNYGYTFGSGTRLTVV.

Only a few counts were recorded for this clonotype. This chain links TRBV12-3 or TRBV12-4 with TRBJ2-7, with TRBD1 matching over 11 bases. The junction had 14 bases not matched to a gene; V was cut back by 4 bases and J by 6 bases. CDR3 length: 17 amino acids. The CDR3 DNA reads TGTGCCAGCAGTTCTCTTCCCTGGACAGGGGGCTCGGGCGAGCAGTACTTC. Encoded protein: CASSSLPWTGGSGEQYF.

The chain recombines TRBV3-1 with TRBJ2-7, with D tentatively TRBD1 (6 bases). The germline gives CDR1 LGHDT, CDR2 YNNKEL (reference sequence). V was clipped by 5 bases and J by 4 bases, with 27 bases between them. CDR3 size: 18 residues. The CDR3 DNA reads TGTGCCAGCAGCAGATCGCCTGGGCAGGGCAACAGGGCTTACGAGCAGTACTTC. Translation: CASSRSPGQGNRAYEQYF.

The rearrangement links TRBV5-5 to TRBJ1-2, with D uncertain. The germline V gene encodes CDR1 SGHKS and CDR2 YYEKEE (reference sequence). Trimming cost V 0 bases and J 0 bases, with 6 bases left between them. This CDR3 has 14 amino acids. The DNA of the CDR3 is TGTGCCAGCAGCTTGGATAGTACTAACTATGGCTACACCTTC. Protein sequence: CASSLDSTNYGYTF.

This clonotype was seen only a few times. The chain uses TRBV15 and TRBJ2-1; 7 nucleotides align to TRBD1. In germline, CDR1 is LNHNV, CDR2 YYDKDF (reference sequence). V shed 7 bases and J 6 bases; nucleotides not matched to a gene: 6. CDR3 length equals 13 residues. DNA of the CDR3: TGTGCCACCACACAGGGGATTACCAATGAGCAGTTCTTC. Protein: CATTQGITNEQFF. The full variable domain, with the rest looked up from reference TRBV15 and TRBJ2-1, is DAMVIQNPRYQVTQFGKPVTLSCSQTLNHNVMYWYQQKSSQAPKLLFHYYDKDFNNEADTPDNFQSRRPNTSFCFLDIRSPGLGDTAMYLCATTQGITNEQFFGPGTRLTVL.

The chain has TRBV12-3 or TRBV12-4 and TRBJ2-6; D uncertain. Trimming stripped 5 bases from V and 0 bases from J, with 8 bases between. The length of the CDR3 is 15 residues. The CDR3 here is CASSSVSSGANVLTF. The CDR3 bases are TGTGCCAGCAGTAGCGTAAGCTCTGGGGCCAACGTCCTGACTTTC.

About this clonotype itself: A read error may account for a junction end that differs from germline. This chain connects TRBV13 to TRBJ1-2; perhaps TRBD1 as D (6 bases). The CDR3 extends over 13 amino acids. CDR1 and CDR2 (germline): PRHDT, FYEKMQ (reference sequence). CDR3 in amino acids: CASKGENWYGCTF. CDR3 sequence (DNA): TGTGCCAGCAAGGGGGAGAATTGGTATGGCTGCACCTTC.

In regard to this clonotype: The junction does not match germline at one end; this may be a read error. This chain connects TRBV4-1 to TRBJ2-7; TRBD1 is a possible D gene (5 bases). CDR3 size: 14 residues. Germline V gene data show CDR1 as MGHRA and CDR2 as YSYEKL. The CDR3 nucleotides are TGCCCCAGCAGCCAAGGGGCCCAGGGCTACGAGCAGTACTTC. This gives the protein CPSSQGAQGYEQYF.

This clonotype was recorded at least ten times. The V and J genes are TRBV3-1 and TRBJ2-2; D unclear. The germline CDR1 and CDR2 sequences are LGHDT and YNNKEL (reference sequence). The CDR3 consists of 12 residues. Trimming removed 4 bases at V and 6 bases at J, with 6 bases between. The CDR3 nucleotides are TGTGCCAGCAGCCCCCTCCCCGGGGAGCTGTTTTTT. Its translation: CASSPLPGELFF.

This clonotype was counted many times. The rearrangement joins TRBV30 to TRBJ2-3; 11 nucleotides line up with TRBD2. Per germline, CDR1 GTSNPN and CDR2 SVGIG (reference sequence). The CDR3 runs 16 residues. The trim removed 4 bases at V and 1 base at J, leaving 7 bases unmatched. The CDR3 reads CAWIAGGPFGTDTQYF. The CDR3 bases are TGTGCCTGGATAGCGGGAGGGCCGTTCGGCACAGATACGCAGTATTTT.

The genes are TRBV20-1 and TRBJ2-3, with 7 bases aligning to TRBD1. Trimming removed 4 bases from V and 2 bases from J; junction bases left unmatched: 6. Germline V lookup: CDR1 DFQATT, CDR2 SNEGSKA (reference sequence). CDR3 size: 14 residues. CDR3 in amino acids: CSAKPRGPTDTQYF. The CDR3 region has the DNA TGCAGTGCTAAACCTAGGGGGCCCACAGATACGCAGTATTTT.

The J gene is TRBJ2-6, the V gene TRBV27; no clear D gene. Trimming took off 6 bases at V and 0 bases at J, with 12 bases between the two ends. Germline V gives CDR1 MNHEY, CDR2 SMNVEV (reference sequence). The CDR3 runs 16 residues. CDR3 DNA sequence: TGTGCCAGCAGCCCGGACGGAGTCTCTGGGGCCAACGTCCTGACTTTC. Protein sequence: CASSPDGVSGANVLTF.

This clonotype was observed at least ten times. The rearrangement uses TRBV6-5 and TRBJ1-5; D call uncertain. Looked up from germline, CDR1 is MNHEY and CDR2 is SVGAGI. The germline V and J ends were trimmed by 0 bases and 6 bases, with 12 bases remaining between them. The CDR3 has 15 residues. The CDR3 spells CASSYSRWGSQPQHF. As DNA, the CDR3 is TGTGCCAGCAGTTACTCTCGATGGGGAAGTCAGCCCCAGCATTTT.

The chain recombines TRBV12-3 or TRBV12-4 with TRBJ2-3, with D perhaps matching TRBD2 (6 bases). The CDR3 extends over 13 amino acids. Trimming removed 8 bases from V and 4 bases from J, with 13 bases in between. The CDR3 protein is CASSRDSPDTQYF. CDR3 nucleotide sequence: TGTGCCAGCTCGAGGGACTCCCCAGATACGCAGTATTTT.